These 26 T cell receptor beta chains came from one sample sequenced in a study of blood T cell repertoires in COVID-19. The assay was immunoSEQ multiplex PCR, and TCRdb's table has in-frame clones only and misses some. The sample has approximately 480,000 clones; roughly 87% are singletons. Material: PBMCs or T cells enriched from blood (not recorded which). The receptors were sampled from a woman aged 18 to 35 who had recovered from COVID-19.

This clone was found a few times. The J gene is TRBJ1-5, the V gene TRBV2; D is possibly TRBD1 (6 bases). The CDR3 length is 15 residues. The V and J ends lost 6 bases and 6 bases respectively, with 18 bases between them. Germline-derived CDR1 and CDR2 are SNHLY and FYNNEI. The CDR3 nucleotides read TGTGCCAGCAGACAAACAGGGTCAGGTAGTCAGCCCCAGCATTTT. It is translated as CASRQTGSGSQPQHF.

The chain carries TRBV7-3 and TRBJ2-7; 7 bases line up with TRBD1. Unmatched junction bases numbered 8, after V lost 7 bases and J lost 2 bases. Germline CDR1 and CDR2: SGHTA and FQGTGA. The CDR3 covers 14 residues. The CDR3 region is CASTRDRDAYEQYF. The CDR3 DNA is TGTGCCAGCACCCGCGACAGGGATGCCTACGAGCAGTACTTC.

This rearrangement joins TRBV24-1 to TRBJ1-5; TRBD1 might be the D (5 bases). The CDR3 loop spans 13 amino acids. V was trimmed by 5 bases and J by 1 base, leaving 5 bases between them. Germline-derived CDR1 and CDR2 are KGHDR and SFDVKD. The CDR3 sequence is CATSGGSNQPQHF. Here the CDR3 DNA reads TGTGCCACCAGTGGGGGCAGCAATCAGCCCCAGCATTTT.

The V call is TRBV21-1, the J call TRBJ1-1; the D call in the table, TRBD1, was not verified against the DNA. TRBV21-1 represents a pseudogene. This CDR3 comprises 12 residues. The DNA for the CDR3 is TGTGCCAGCCACAGGGAACAACCGACAGCTTTCTTT. Translating gives CASHREQPTAFF.

The CDR3 coding sequence is TGTGCCAGCAGCTGGGGGGGAGAGTACGGCGAAGAAGCTTTCTTT. Protein product: CASSWGGEYGEEAFF. The genes are TRBV12-1 and TRBJ1-1. TRBV12-1 has pseudogene status. The CDR3 loop spans 15 amino acids.

The chain has TRBV7-6 and TRBJ2-7; 11 nucleotides align to TRBD1. J lost 3 bases, V lost 5 bases, and 6 bases had no gene match. Germline CDR1 SGHVS, CDR2 FNYEAQ. This CDR3 has 15 residues. The CDR3 loop reads CASSTGTGGVYEQYF. The CDR3 region has the DNA TGTGCCAGCAGCACCGGGACAGGGGGAGTCTACGAGCAGTACTTC.

This chain joins TRBV7-2 and TRBJ1-3; D gene ambiguous. With 5 bases removed from V and 0 bases from J, the gap between germline ends came to 14 bases. This CDR3 is built from 16 residues. The germline V gene encodes CDR1 SGHTA and CDR2 FQGNSA. CDR3 DNA: TGTGCCAGCAGCCCTGATTGGACTTTCTCTGGAAACACCATATATTTT. It codes for CASSPDWTFSGNTIYF.

This clone has only one observation. The chain employs TRBV7-9 and TRBJ1-6; D remains unclear. There are 18 residues in the CDR3. The germline V gene has CDR1 SEHNR and CDR2 FQNEAQ (reference sequence). Trimming shortened V by 0 bases and J by 2 bases, and 14 bases separated the two germline ends. Here the CDR3 DNA reads TGTGCCAGCAGCTTAGCGCTAGGGTCGGGAACCTATAATTCACCCCTCCACTTT. Its protein is CASSLALGSGTYNSPLHF.

V and J are TRBV5-1 and TRBJ1-3; 8 bases map to TRBD1. CDR1 SGHRS and CDR2 YFSETQ come from the germline V gene. The CDR3 sequence is 14 residues long. With V trimmed by 8 bases and J by 1 base, 5 bases remained unmatched. For the CDR3, the DNA is TGCGCCAGTTTTGACAGGGGATCTGGAAACACCATATATTTT. This gives the protein CASFDRGSGNTIYF.

In its sample, this clone was seen once. This sequence joins TRBV10-3 and TRBJ2-1; 11 bases are shared with TRBD2. The ends lost 3 bases at V and 7 bases at J; junction bases unmatched: 5. Germline CDR1 is ENHRY and CDR2 is SYGVKD. The CDR3 loop spans 15 amino acids. The CDR3 is CAISDSGGARNEQFF. In DNA, the CDR3 is TGTGCCATCAGTGATAGCGGGGGGGCCAGGAATGAGCAGTTCTTC.

The chain employs TRBV5-1 and TRBJ1-4; a possible D gene is TRBD1 (5 bases). The CDR3 covers 13 residues. Germline V lookup: CDR1 SGHRS, CDR2 YFSETQ. V dropped 1 base and J dropped 12 bases, with 13 bases sitting between them. The CDR3 reads CASSLSFQGELFF. The CDR3, as DNA: TGCGCCAGCAGCTTGTCCTTCCAGGGTGAACTGTTTTTT.

The chain combines TRBV5-4 with TRBJ2-3; maybe TRBD1 (5 bases). V was cut by 2 bases and J by 2 bases, with 9 bases left in between. CDR1 is SGHNT, CDR2 YYREEE, per germline (reference sequence). CDR3 length: 14 amino acids. CDR3 DNA sequence: TGTGCCAGCAGCTTAATACAGGACACAGATACGCAGTATTTT. Translated: CASSLIQDTDTQYF.

The chain recombines TRBV23-1 with TRBJ2-1; D might be TRBD2 (7 bases). TRBV23-1 is sorted into the ORF group, with uncertain function. V gave up 11 bases and J gave up 1 base, with 21 bases separating them. This CDR3 has 16 residues. CDR3 region: CAGFLRGGRSYNEQFF. In DNA, the CDR3 is TGCGCCGGTTTCTTAAGGGGGGGCAGATCCTACAATGAGCAGTTCTTC.

The gene calls are TRBV5-4 and TRBJ2-1; D perhaps matches TRBD2 (5 bases). The CDR3 is made up of 14 amino acids. Germline-derived CDR1 and CDR2 are SGHNT and YYREEE (reference sequence). V was cut by 5 bases and J by 3 bases, with 12 bases left in between. CDR3 sequence (DNA): TGTGCCAGCAGTACGGGGTCTCTCTACAATGAGCAGTTCTTC. It is translated as CASSTGSLYNEQFF.

The chain links TRBV24-1 to TRBJ2-1; 15 nucleotides line up with TRBD2. V lost 9 bases and J lost 10; bases outside the gene matches: 15. The CDR3 loop spans 17 amino acids. CDR1 and CDR2 (germline): KGHDR, SFDVKD. The CDR3 sequence: CATGDLGTSGGLREQFF. The CDR3, as DNA: TGTGCCACCGGAGACCTGGGGACTAGCGGGGGGTTACGGGAGCAGTTCTTC.

The chain joins TRBV2 to TRBJ1-1; 7 nucleotides align to TRBD1. Trimming removed 3 bases from V and 5 bases from J; junction bases left unmatched: 12. Germline-derived CDR1 and CDR2 are SNHLY and FYNNEI. This CDR3 region has 16 residues. The CDR3 region is CASSERGRMGRTEAFF. CDR3 DNA sequence: TGTGCCAGCAGTGAGAGGGGGCGTATGGGTCGGACTGAAGCTTTCTTT.

V and J are TRBV7-9 and TRBJ1-5; D gene ambiguous. Trimming cost V 5 bases and J 5 bases, with 7 bases left between them. CDR1 is SEHNR, CDR2 FQNEAQ, per germline (reference sequence). This CDR3 has 12 amino acids. The CDR3 DNA sequence: TGTGCCAGCAGCCCGGCGGATCAGCCCCAGCATTTT. Translating gives CASSPADQPQHF. The variable domain in full, completed from reference TRBV7-9 and TRBJ1-5, reads DTGVSQNPRHKITKRGQNVTFRCDPISEHNRLYWYRQTLGQGPEFLTYFQNEAQLEKSRLLSDRFSAERPKGSFSTLEIQRTEQGDSAMYLCASSPADQPQHFGDGTRLSIL.

This chain joins TRBV6-6 and TRBJ2-7, with 10 nucleotides matching TRBD1. Germline CDR1 reads MNHNY; CDR2 reads SVGAGI (reference sequence). V lost 6 bases to trimming and J lost 2 bases; unmatched junction nucleotides: 4. The CDR3 spans 14 residues. CDR3: CASRTGQGTYEQYF. CDR3 nucleotide sequence: TGTGCCAGCAGAACGGGACAGGGGACCTACGAGCAGTACTTC.

As for this clone: The same CDR3 can be traced to other DNA sequences in this sample. This chain uses TRBV5-1 with TRBJ1-6; TRBD1 matches at 7 bases. CDR3 size: 16 residues. J was trimmed by 3 bases and V by 0 bases; bases with no gene match: 3. Per the germline V gene, CDR1 is SGHRS and CDR2 is YFSETQ. CDR3 in amino acids: CASSLAGTVYNSPLHF. CDR3 coding DNA: TGCGCCAGCAGCTTGGCCGGGACAGTCTATAATTCACCCCTCCACTTT. Drawing the rest from reference TRBV5-1 and TRBJ1-6, the complete variable domain is KAGVTQTPRYLIKTRGQQVTLSCSPISGHRSVSWYQQTPGQGLQFLFEYFSETQRNKGNFPGRFSGRQFSNSRSEMNVSTLELGDSALYLCASSLAGTVYNSPLHFGNGTRLTVT.

The CDR3 here is CATSDRDDNSPLHF. The CDR3 nucleotides are TGTGCCACCAGTGACAGGGATGATAATTCACCCCTCCACTTT. The chain is built from TRBV19 and TRBJ1-6; 7 nucleotides match TRBD1. J gave up 5 bases and V 10 bases, and 8 bases lay outside the gene matches. Germline CDR1 reads LNHDA; CDR2 reads SQIVND (reference sequence). The CDR3 covers 14 residues.

The chain combines TRBV2 with TRBJ1-5; D remains unclear. Germline CDR1 SNHLY, CDR2 FYNNEI. Between the trimmed V and J ends, which lost 3 bases and 5 bases, there was a span of 5 bases. The CDR3 covers 12 residues. The CDR3 here is CASSERDQPQHF. The DNA for the CDR3 is TGTGCCAGCAGTGAGCGAGATCAGCCCCAGCATTTT.

The CDR3 sequence is CASRALQGTGYTF. The CDR3 nucleotides are TGTGCCAGCAGAGCCCTACAGGGGACGGGCTACACCTTC. This chain joins TRBV6-5 and TRBJ1-2; the match to TRBD1 covers 7 bases. Germline values: CDR1 MNHEY, CDR2 SVGAGI. The V gene end was trimmed by 6 bases and the J gene end by 8 bases; junction bases not matched to a gene: 9. The CDR3 consists of 13 residues.

The CDR3 DNA is TGCAGTGCTAGTGTGCAGGGAACGGGAAACACCATATATTTT. This gives the protein CSASVQGTGNTIYF. The rearrangement links TRBV20-1 to TRBJ1-3; weak D call: TRBD1 (5 bases). The V end lost 3 bases, the J end lost 4 bases, and 13 bases lay between the germline ends. This CDR3 contains 14 residues. Germline CDR1 is DFQATT and CDR2 is SNEGSKA (reference sequence).

V is TRBV29-1 and J is TRBJ1-1; D not certain. V lost 6 bases and J 4 bases, leaving 21 bases between the germline ends. There are 15 residues in the CDR3. The germline CDR1 and CDR2 sequences are SQVTM and ANQGSEA. DNA for the CDR3: TGCAGCGTCCGCTCCTTACGGGAGGAGGGCACTGAAGCTTTCTTT. It codes for CSVRSLREEGTEAFF. Based on the CDR3 plus reference TRBV29-1 and TRBJ1-1, the full variable domain is SAVISQKPSRDICQRGTSLTIQCQVDSQVTMMFWYRQQPGQSLTLIATANQGSEATYESGFVIDKFPISRPNLTFSTLTVSNMSPEDSSIYLCSVRSLREEGTEAFFGQGTRLTVV.

The chain joins TRBV10-3 to TRBJ1-2; tentatively, D is TRBD1 (6 bases). The germline V gene encodes CDR1 ENHRY and CDR2 SYGVKD. This CDR3 contains 15 residues. Trimming removed 2 bases from V and 5 bases from J, with 15 bases in between. This chain's CDR3 is CAISERGHQGYGYTF. CDR3 nucleotides: TGTGCCATCAGTGAGCGGGGACACCAGGGGTATGGCTACACCTTC.

The gene calls are TRBV12-5 and TRBJ2-1, with a tentative D call TRBD1 (6 bases). The germline V gene encodes CDR1 LGHNT and CDR2 FRNRAP. Trimming took 1 base from V and 10 from J, leaving 20 bases between them. This CDR3 has 16 residues. CDR3: CASGLGGTSTQREQFF. CDR3 in DNA: TGTGCTAGTGGTTTGGGTGGGACATCTACTCAAAGGGAGCAGTTCTTC.